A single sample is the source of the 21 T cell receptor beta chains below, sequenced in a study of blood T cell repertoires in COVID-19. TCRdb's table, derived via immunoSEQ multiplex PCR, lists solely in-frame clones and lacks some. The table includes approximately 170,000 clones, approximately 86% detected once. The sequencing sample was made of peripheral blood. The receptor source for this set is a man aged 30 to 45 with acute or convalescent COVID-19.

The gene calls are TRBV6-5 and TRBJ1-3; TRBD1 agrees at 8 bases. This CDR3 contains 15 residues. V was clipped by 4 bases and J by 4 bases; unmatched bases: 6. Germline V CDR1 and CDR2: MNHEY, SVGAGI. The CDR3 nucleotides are TGTGCCAGCAGTTCCCTGACAGGGGCCGGAAACACCATATATTTT. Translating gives CASSSLTGAGNTIYF.

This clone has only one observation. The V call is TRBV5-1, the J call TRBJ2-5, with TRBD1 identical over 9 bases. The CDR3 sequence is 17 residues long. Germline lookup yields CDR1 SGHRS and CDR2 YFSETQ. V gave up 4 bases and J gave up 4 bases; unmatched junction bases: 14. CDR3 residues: CASSRRGTGRSSETQYF. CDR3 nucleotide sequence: TGCGCCAGCAGCCGCCGAGGGACAGGGAGGTCGTCAGAGACCCAGTACTTC.

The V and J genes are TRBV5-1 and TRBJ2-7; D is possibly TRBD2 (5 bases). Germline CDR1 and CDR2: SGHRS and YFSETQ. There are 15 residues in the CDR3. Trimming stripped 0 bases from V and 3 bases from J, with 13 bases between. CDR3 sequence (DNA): TGCGCCAGCAGCTTGGAGAGGGTCGCGCTCTACGAGCAGTACTTC. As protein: CASSLERVALYEQYF.

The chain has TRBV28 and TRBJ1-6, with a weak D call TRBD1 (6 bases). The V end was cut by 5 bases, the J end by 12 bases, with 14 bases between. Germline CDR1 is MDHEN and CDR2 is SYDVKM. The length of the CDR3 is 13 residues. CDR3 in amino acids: CASSGRVGGPLHF. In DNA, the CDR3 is TGTGCCAGCAGTGGAAGAGTAGGGGGACCCCTCCACTTT.

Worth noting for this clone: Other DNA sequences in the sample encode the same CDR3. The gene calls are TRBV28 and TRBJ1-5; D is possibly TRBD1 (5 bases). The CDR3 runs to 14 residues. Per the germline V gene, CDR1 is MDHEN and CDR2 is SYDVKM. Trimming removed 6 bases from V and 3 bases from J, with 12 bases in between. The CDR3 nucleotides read TGTGCCAGCAGCTATGACAGATACAATCAGCCCCAGCATTTT. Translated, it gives CASSYDRYNQPQHF.

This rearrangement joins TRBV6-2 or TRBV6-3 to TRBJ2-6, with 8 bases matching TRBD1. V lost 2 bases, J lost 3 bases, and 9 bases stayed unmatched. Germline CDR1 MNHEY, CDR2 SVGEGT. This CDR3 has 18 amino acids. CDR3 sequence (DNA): TGTGCCAGCAGTTACAACAGGGGGACCCCTCGTGGGGCCAACGTCCTGACTTTC. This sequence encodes CASSYNRGTPRGANVLTF.

The CDR3 DNA reads as TGTGCCAGCACCCAAACTAGCGGGAGCACAGATACGCAGTATTTT. It yields the protein CASTQTSGSTDTQYF. The chain combines TRBV2 with TRBJ2-3, with 9 bases identical to TRBD2. From germline, CDR1 is SNHLY and CDR2 FYNNEI. The ends lost 7 bases at V and 0 bases at J; junction bases unmatched: 5. The CDR3 sequence is 15 residues long.

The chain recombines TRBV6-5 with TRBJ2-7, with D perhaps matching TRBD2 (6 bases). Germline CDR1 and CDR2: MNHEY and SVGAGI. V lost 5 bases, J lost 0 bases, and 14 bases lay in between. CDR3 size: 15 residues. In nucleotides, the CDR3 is TGTGCCAGCAGTCTAGGACTATCAAGCTCCTACGAGCAGTACTTC. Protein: CASSLGLSSSYEQYF.

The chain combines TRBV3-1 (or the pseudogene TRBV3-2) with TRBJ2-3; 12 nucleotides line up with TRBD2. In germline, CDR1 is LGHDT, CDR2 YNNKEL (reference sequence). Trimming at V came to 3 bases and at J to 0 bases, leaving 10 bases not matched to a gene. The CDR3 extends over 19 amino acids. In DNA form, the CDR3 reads TGTGCCAGCAGCCACCTTACCTTAGGACTAGCGGGGAGCACAGATACGCAGTATTTT. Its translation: CASSHLTLGLAGSTDTQYF.

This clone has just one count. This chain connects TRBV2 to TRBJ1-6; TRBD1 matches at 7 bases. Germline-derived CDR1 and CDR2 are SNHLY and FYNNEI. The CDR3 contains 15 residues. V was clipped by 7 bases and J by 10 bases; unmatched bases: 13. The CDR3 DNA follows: TGTGCCAGCACCCAACAGGGTTCCAGGGGGTCACCCCTCCACTTT. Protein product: CASTQQGSRGSPLHF.

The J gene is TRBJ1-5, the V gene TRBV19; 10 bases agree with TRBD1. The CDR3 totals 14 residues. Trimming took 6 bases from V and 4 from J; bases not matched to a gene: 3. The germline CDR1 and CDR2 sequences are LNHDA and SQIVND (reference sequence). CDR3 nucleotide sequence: TGTGCCAGTAGGCGACAGGGGGCTAATCAGCCCCAGCATTTT. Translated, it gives CASRRQGANQPQHF.

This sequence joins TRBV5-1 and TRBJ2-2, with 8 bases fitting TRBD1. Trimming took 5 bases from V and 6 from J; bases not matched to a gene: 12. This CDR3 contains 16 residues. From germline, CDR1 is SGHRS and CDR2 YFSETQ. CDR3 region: CASRHFARGLAGELFF. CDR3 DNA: TGCGCCAGCAGACACTTTGCCAGGGGGCTCGCCGGGGAGCTGTTTTTT.

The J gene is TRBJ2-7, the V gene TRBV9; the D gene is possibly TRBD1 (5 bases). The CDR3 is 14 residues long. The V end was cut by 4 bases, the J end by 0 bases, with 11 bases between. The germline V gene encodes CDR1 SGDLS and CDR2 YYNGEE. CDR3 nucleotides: TGTGCCAGCAGCCTCGCAGGGAACTCCTACGAGCAGTACTTC. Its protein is CASSLAGNSYEQYF.

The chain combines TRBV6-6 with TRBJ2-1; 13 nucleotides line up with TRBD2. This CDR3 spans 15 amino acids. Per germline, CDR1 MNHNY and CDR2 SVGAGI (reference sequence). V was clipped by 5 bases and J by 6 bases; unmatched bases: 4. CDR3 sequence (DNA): TGTGCCAGCAGTACCGGGACTAGCGGGACCAATGAGCAGTTCTTC. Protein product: CASSTGTSGTNEQFF.

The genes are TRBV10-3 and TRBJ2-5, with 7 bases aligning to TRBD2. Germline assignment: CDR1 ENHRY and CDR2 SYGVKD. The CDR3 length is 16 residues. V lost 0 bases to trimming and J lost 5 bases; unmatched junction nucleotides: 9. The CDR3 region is CAISESGGGTFETQYF. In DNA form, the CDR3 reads TGTGCCATCAGTGAGTCAGGCGGGGGAACCTTCGAGACCCAGTACTTC.

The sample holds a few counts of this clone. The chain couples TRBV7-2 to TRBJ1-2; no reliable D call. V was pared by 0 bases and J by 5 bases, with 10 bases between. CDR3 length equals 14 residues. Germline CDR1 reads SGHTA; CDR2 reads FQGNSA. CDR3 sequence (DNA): TGTGCCAGCAGCTTAGCCTCGAGCCCGTATGGCTACACCTTC. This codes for CASSLASSPYGYTF.

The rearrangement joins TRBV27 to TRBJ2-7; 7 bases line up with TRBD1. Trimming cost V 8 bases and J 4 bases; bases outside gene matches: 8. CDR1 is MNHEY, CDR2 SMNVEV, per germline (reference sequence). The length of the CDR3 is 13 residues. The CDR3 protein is CASASGTEYEQYF. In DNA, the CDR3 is TGTGCCAGCGCCTCCGGGACAGAATACGAGCAGTACTTC.

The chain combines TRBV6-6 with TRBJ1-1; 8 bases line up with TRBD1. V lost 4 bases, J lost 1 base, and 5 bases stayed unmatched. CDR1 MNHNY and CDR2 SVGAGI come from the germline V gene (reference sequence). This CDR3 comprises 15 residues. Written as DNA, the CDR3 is TGTGCCAGCAGTTCCCGAGGGACAGGGAACACTGAAGCTTTCTTT. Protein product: CASSSRGTGNTEAFF.

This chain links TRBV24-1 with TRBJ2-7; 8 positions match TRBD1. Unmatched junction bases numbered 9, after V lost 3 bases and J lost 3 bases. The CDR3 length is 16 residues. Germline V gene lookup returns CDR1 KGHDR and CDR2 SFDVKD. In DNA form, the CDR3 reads TGTGCCACCAGTGATGCCGGGACAGGTAACCGCTACGAGCAGTACTTC. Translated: CATSDAGTGNRYEQYF.

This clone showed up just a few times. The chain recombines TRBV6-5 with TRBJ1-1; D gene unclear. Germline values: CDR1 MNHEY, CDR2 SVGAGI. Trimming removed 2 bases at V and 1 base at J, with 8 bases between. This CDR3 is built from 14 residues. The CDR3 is CASSYQHPNTEAFF. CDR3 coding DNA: TGTGCCAGCAGTTACCAACATCCGAACACTGAAGCTTTCTTT.

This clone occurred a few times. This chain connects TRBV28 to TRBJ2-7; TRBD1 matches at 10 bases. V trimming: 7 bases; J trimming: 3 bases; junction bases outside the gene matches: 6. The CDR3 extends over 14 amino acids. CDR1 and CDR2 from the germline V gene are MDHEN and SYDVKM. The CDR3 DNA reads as TGTGCCAGCACGCGGACAGGGGGGATCTACGAGCAGTACTTC. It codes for CASTRTGGIYEQYF.